This TCR beta chain was found in a study of blood T cell repertoires in COVID-19. Overall study context: The origin of the acute and convalescent COVID-19 samples was the United States, Italy and Spain. From T cells, B-cell-depleted T cells, or PBMCs came the material, which was cDNA or gDNA.

The length of the CDR3 is 12 residues. CDR1 and CDR2 (germline): SGHTA, FQGNSA. The V gene lost 3 bases and the J gene lost 4 bases, with 4 bases spanning the gap. In the study's own analysis: Nucleated cell counts were estimated from reference gene primer amplification. Here immunoSEQ multiplex PCR was the method, and the copy in TCRdb shows in-frame clones only, minus some. The V and J calls and clone size are taken from that table; D and trimming were inferred from the DNA. The profile shows roughly 100,000 clones, approximately 91% of them singletons. This clone was counted between two and nine times.

The chain carries TRBV7-2 and TRBJ1-5; D is uncertain. The TCR originated in a human donor in a cohort sampled during active COVID-19. Material for sequencing was peripheral blood. CDR3 protein: CASSFTNQPQHF. As DNA, the CDR3 is TGTGCCAGCAGCTTTACTAATCAGCCCCAGCATTTT.